Below are 12 T cell receptor beta chains sequenced from a single sample in a study of cytomegalovirus exposure and HLA in healthy donors. It was with 60 Vbeta and 13 Jbeta primers that the PCR ran. The data were produced by immunoSEQ multiplex PCR, yet TCRdb's version contains in-frame clones alone and is incomplete. The sample shows about 130,000 clones, over 75% of them seen only once. Sequencing was carried out using PBMCs. These receptors all come from a man in his thirties or forties in good health and CMV-seronegative.

The gene calls are TRBV19 and TRBJ2-7; D remains unclear. CDR1 and CDR2 (germline): LNHDA, SQIVND (reference sequence). The CDR3 contains 13 residues. Trimming removed 3 bases from V and 2 bases from J, with 8 bases in between. The CDR3 DNA follows: TGTGCCAGTAGTATGAACATCGCCTACGAGCAGTACTTC. This encodes CASSMNIAYEQYF.

This chain links TRBV5-1 with TRBJ1-2; D unresolved. The CDR3 spans 14 residues. V lost 0 bases to trimming and J lost 8 bases, with 14 bases between them. Per the germline V gene, CDR1 is SGHRS and CDR2 is YFSETQ. The CDR3 here is CASSLAGGSTGYTF. CDR3 nucleotide sequence: TGCGCCAGCAGCTTGGCCGGCGGGTCTACGGGCTACACCTTC.

The V call is TRBV2, the J call TRBJ2-1; D possibly corresponds to TRBD1 (5 bases). This CDR3 region has 12 residues. CDR1 is SNHLY, CDR2 FYNNEI, per germline. With 9 bases removed from V and 4 bases from J, the gap between germline ends came to 10 bases. The CDR3 coding sequence is TGTGCCAGAACAGGTGGATACAATGAGCAGTTCTTC. Translation: CARTGGYNEQFF. The whole variable domain, filled in from reference TRBV2 and TRBJ2-1, reads EPEVTQTPSHQVTQMGQEVILRCVPISNHLYFYWYRQILGQKVEFLVSFYNNEISEKSEIFDDQFSVERPDGSNFTLKIRSTKLEDSAMYFCARTGGYNEQFFGPGTRLTVL.

V and J are TRBV5-4 and TRBJ2-7; D is perhaps TRBD2 (5 bases). Germline V CDR1 and CDR2: SGHNT, YYREEE (reference sequence). CDR3 length: 12 amino acids. V was pared by 2 bases and J by 12 bases, with 15 bases between. CDR3 in amino acids: CASSFGTSRWYF. In DNA form, the CDR3 reads TGTGCCAGCAGCTTCGGTACTAGTCGATGGTACTTC.

The J gene is TRBJ1-1, the V gene TRBV5-4; 8 positions match TRBD1. With 4 bases clipped from V and 3 bases from J, the junction kept 8 bases outside the gene matches. The CDR3 sequence is 15 residues long. Germline loops: CDR1 SGHNT, CDR2 YYREEE (reference sequence). CDR3 region: CASSVPGGLDTEAFF. CDR3 nucleotides: TGTGCCAGCAGCGTTCCAGGGGGCTTGGACACTGAAGCTTTCTTT.

This chain connects TRBV5-1 to TRBJ1-2, with 10 positions matching TRBD1. V lost 1 base to trimming and J lost 7 bases; unmatched junction nucleotides: 10. The germline CDR1 and CDR2 sequences are SGHRS and YFSETQ. There are 16 residues in the CDR3. CDR3 in DNA: TGCGCCAGCAGCTTGCTGGACAGGGGGATACGGGGTGGCTACACCTTC. Translated: CASSLLDRGIRGGYTF.

This rearrangement joins TRBV28 to TRBJ2-7; 8 bases align to TRBD1. Germline V lookup: CDR1 MDHEN, CDR2 SYDVKM. The CDR3 is 16 amino acids. The V gene end was trimmed by 2 bases and the J gene end by 3 bases; junction bases not matched to a gene: 9. CDR3 sequence: CASSLPRDRSFYEQYF. The CDR3 bases are TGTGCCAGCAGTTTACCCCGGGACAGGTCTTTCTACGAGCAGTACTTC.

V usage is TRBV10-3 and J usage is TRBJ1-4, with D perhaps TRBD1 (5 bases). The CDR3 consists of 13 residues. V was trimmed by 8 bases and J by 4 bases, leaving 11 bases between them. The germline gives CDR1 ENHRY, CDR2 SYGVKD. CDR3 DNA: TGTGCCATCTCTCCACAGGTTAATGAAAAACTGTTTTTT. This translates into CAISPQVNEKLFF.

The rearrangement uses TRBV4-2 and TRBJ1-3; the D is unclear. The CDR3 has 16 residues. Deletions cut 2 bases from V and 0 bases from J, with 11 bases between. The germline gives CDR1 LGHNA, CDR2 YNFKEQ. The DNA of the CDR3 is TGTGCCAGCAGCCAACAGGATCCGAGCTCTGGAAACACCATATATTTT. This encodes CASSQQDPSSGNTIYF.

CDR3 in amino acids: CASSDGAGDGYTF. The CDR3 DNA reads TGTGCCAGCAGTGACGGGGCAGGGGACGGCTACACCTTC. The chain links TRBV6-4 to TRBJ1-2; a possible D gene is TRBD1 (6 bases). This CDR3 has 13 residues. The germline V and J ends were trimmed by 2 bases and 8 bases, with 12 bases remaining between them. Germline V lookup: CDR1 MRHNA, CDR2 SNTAGT.

This chain connects TRBV15 to TRBJ1-2, with D uncertain. Germline CDR1 and CDR2: LNHNV and YYDKDF (reference sequence). This CDR3 contains 13 residues. V was shortened by 1 base and J by 3 bases, with 6 bases between the two germline ends. The CDR3 DNA reads as TGTGCCACCAGCAGAGCCGGGGACTATGGCTACACCTTC. Translating gives CATSRAGDYGYTF.

V gene TRBV7-8 combines with J gene TRBJ1-4; no definite D call. Germline loops: CDR1 SGHVS, CDR2 FQNEAQ. V was pared by 3 bases and J by 8 bases, with 19 bases between. There are 16 residues in the CDR3. CDR3 sequence (DNA): TGTGCCAGCAGCTTTGCAAAAGGAAGGAGGTGGGAAAAACTGTTTTTT. Protein sequence: CASSFAKGRRWEKLFF.